This T cell receptor (beta chain) was sequenced during a study of T-cell memory formation after mild COVID-19 (dated by TCRdb to the early 2020s). A note on the overall study: TCR sequence clusters from the two donors were found to be largely donor specific. T-cell clones expanding and contracting after mild COVID-19 in a couple of donors were tracked by longitudinal TCRalpha and TCRbeta repertoire sequencing. Two young, previously healthy adult volunteers, one female and one male, were included in the cohort. Study-wide conclusions, independent of this receptor: Contracting CD4+ clones were located mainly in the CM and EM memory subsets, whereas CD8+ clones were found to be enriched in EMRA. Only a couple of mild cases were covered by the study, and larger cohorts that include severe cases with pre-infection samples were considered necessary. From day 15 to 85, contracting clones showed balanced CD4/CD8 phenotypes, whereas a second wave of clones that expanded from day 15 to 37 leaned towards CD4+. Some responding clones were found in pre-infection memory, which suggests that pre-existing cross-reactive memory T cells took part in the SARS-CoV-2 response. Whether the second-wave clones peaking on day 37 were SARS-CoV-2 specific was not confirmed.

Ficoll-Paque density gradient centrifugation was used to isolate PBMCs. TCRdb records Illumina NovaSeq 6000 as the sequencer. cDNA libraries for TCRalpha and TCRbeta were prepared by 5'RACE using constant-segment primers, with sample barcodes and unique molecular identifiers added. Trizol reagent was used to extract RNA from every sample. Amplification of the libraries took two PCR steps, and the second step added a second sample barcode plus Illumina TruSeq adapters. Libraries were sequenced on an Illumina NovaSeq with 2 x 150 bp paired-end reads. The original pipeline was this. The reads were demultiplexed and collapsed into UMI-guided consensus sequences using migec v1.2.7. Using mixcr v2.1.11, UMI consensuses were aligned to TRA and TRB V and J templates and then assembled into clonotypes. A clonotype was counted as expanded or contracted only if both edgeR and NoisET called the change significant, with noise models trained on biological replicates. edgeR calls used a false discovery rate-adjusted p below 0.01 and a log2 fold-change threshold of 1. As an exploratory analysis of dynamics, max-normalized trajectories of the 1000 most abundant clonotypes were examined with PCA combined with hierarchical clustering. The CD4 or CD8 phenotype of responding clones was assigned using the separately sequenced CD4+ and CD8+ repertoires. The public reads were quality trimmed at Q25 with fastp and then assembled into clones with MiXCR by TCRdb, keeping productive beta chains. Each record represents a unique CDR3 protein, reported with the most common genes and DNA among its rows. The V and J calls shown here were made by TCRdb, not taken from the authors' results. In this sample the table shows roughly 250,000 distinct CDR3 sequences, approximately 16% of which occur a single time. The top ten clonotypes cover 3.5% of the sample.

A distance of 9 bases separates the germline ends of V and J, which lose 0 bases and 5 bases respectively. Via the germline V gene (reference sequence), CDR1 is DFQATT and CDR2 SNEGSKA. Reading from cysteine to phenylalanine, the CDR3 counts 13 amino acids. Only CDR3 DNA is held: 39 bases, read in frame from base 1. At least ten counts were recorded for this clonotype. Its specific antigen is unknown. Base qualities are missing; no much larger clone stands one base away. This clonotype was obtained from a young man who had mild COVID-19 (a few samples of this study predate the infection). The sample titles of this study are shuffled in the database, so cell type and time point are left out; the donor was told from shared clones. The rearranged chain carries TRBV20-1 and TRBJ2-3, with the D gene uncertain. Sequencing used PBMCs or a T cell subset sorted from them (not recorded which). The CDR3 region has the sequence CSARDYERDTQYF. The DNA sequence is given as TGCAGTGCTAGAGATTACGAACGAGATACGCAGTATTTT.